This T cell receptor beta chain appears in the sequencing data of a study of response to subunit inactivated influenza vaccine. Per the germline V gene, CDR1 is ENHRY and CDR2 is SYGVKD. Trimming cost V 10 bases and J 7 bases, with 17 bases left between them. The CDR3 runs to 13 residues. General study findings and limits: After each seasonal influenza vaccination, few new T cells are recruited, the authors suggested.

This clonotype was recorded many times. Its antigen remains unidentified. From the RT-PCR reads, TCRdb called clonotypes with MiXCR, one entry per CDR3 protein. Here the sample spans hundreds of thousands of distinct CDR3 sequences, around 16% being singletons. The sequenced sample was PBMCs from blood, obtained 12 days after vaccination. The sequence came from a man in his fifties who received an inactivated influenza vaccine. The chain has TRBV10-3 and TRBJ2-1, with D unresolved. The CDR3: CATRPRQGNEQFF. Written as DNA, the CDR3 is TGTGCCACTCGCCCACGACAAGGGAATGAGCAGTTCTTC.